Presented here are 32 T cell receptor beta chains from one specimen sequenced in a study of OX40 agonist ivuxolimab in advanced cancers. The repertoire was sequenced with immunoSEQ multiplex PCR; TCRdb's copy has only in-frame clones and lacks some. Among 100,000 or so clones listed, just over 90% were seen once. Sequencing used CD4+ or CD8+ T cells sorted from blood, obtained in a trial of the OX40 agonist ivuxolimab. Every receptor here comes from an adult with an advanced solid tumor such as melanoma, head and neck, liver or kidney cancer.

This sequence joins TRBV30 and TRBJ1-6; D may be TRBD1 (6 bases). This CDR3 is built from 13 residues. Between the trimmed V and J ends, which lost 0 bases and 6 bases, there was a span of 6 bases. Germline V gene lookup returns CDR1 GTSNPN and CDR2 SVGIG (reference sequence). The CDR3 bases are TGTGCCTGGAGTGTCAGGGGTAATTCACCCCTCCACTTT. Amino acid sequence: CAWSVRGNSPLHF. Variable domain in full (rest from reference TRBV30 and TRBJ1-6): SQTIHQWPATLVQPVGSPLSLECTVEGTSNPNLYWYRQAAGRGLQLLFYSVGIGQISSEVPQNLSASRPQDRQFILSSKKLLLSDSGFYLCAWSVRGNSPLHFGNGTRLTVT.

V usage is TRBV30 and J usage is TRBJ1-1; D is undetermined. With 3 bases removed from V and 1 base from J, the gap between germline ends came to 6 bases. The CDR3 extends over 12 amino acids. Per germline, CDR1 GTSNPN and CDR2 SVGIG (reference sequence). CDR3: CAWRLGNTEAFF. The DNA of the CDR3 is TGTGCCTGGAGACTGGGGAACACTGAAGCTTTCTTT.

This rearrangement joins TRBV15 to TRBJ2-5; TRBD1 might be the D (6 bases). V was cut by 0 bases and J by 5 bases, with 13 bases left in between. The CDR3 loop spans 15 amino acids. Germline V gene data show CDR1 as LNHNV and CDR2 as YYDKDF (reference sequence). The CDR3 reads CATSREGAPRETQYF. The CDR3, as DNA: TGTGCCACCAGCAGAGAGGGGGCGCCCCGGGAGACCCAGTACTTC.

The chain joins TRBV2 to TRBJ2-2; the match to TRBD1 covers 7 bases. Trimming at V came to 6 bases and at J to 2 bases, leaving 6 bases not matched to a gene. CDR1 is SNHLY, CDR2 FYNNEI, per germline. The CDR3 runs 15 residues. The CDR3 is CASRAGTANTGELFF. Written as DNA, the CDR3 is TGTGCCAGCAGGGCAGGGACAGCTAACACCGGGGAGCTGTTTTTT. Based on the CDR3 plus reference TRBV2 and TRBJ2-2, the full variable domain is EPEVTQTPSHQVTQMGQEVILRCVPISNHLYFYWYRQILGQKVEFLVSFYNNEISEKSEIFDDQFSVERPDGSNFTLKIRSTKLEDSAMYFCASRAGTANTGELFFGEGSRLTVL.

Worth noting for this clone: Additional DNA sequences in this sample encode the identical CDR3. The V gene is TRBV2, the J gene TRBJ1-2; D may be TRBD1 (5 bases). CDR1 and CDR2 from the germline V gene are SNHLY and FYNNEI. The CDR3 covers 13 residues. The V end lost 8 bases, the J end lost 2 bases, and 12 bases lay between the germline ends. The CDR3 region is CASSTTENYGYTF. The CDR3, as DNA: TGTGCCAGCTCTACGACAGAAAACTATGGCTACACCTTC.

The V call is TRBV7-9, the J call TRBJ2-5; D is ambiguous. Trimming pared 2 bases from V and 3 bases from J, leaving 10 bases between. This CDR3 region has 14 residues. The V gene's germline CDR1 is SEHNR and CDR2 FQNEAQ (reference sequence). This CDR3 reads CASSLSLQEETQYF. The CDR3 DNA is TGTGCCAGCAGCTTATCCCTTCAGGAAGAGACCCAGTACTTC.

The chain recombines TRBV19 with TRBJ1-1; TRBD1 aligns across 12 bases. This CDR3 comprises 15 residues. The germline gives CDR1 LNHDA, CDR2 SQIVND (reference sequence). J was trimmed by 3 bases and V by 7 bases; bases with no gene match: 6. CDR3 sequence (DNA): TGTGCCAGTACGAGGGGACAGGGGGCGGACACTGAAGCTTTCTTT. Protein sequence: CASTRGQGADTEAFF.

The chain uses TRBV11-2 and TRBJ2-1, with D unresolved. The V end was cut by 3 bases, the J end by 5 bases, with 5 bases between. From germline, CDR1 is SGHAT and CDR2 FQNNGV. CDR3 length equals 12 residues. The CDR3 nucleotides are TGTGCCAGCAGCTTGCAACACAATGAGCAGTTCTTC. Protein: CASSLQHNEQFF. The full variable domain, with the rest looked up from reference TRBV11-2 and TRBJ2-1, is EAGVAQSPRYKIIEKRQSVAFWCNPISGHATLYWYQQILGQGPKLLIQFQNNGVVDDSQLPKDRFSAERLKGVDSTLKIQPAKLEDSAVYLCASSLQHNEQFFGPGTRLTVL.

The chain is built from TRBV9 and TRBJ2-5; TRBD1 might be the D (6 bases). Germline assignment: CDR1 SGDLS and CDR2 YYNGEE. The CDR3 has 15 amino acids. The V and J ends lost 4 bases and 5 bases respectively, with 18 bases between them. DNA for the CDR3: TGTGCCAGCAGCTCGACGGGGCAGGGGACCGAGACCCAGTACTTC. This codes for CASSSTGQGTETQYF.

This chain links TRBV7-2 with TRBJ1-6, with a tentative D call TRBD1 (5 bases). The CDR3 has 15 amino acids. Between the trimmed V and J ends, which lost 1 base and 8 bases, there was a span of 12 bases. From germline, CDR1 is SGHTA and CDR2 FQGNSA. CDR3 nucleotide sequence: TGTGCCAGCAGCTTAGGGAAGGGGAAGGATTCACCCCTCCACTTT. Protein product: CASSLGKGKDSPLHF.

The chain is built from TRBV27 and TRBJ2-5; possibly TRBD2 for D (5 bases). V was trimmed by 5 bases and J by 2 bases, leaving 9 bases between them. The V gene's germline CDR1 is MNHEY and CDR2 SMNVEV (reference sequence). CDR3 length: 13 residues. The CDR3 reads CASSNRTQETQYF. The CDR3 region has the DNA TGTGCCAGCAGTAACCGGACTCAAGAGACCCAGTACTTC.

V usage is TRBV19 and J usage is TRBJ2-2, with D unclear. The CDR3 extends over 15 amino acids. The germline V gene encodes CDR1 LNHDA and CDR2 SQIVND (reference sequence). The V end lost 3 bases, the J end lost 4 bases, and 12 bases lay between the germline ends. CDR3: CASSIAQAVTGELFF. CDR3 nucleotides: TGTGCCAGTAGTATCGCCCAGGCGGTCACCGGGGAGCTGTTTTTT.

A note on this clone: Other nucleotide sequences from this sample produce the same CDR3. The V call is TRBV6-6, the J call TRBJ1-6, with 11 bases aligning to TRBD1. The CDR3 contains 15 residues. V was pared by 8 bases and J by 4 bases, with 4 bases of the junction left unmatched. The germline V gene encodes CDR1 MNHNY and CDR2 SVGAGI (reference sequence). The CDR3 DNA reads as TGTGCCAGCTCCGGACAGGGGGCTTATAATTCACCCCTCCACTTT. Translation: CASSGQGAYNSPLHF.

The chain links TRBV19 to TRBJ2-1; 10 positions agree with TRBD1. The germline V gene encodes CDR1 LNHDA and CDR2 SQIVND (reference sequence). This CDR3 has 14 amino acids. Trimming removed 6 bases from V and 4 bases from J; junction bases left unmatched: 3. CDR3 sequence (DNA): TGTGCCAGTAGAGGGACAGGGGTATACAATGAGCAGTTCTTC. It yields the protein CASRGTGVYNEQFF.

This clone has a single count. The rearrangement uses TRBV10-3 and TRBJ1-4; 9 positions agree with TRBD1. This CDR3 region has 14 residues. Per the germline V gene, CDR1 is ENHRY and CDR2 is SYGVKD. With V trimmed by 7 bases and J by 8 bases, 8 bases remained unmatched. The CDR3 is CAIKGQGNGEKLFF. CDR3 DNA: TGTGCCATCAAAGGACAGGGGAATGGGGAAAAACTGTTTTTT.

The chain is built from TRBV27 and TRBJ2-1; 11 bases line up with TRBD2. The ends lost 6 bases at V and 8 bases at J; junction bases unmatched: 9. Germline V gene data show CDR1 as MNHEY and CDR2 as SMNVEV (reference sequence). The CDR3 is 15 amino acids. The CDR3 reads CASRLAGGTLDEQFF. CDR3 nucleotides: TGTGCCAGCAGGCTAGCGGGGGGAACCTTAGATGAGCAGTTCTTC.

CDR3 region: CASTPEWRGPSTDTQYF. CDR3 DNA sequence: TGTGCCAGCACCCCTGAGTGGCGGGGGCCGTCCACAGATACGCAGTATTTT. V usage is TRBV7-2 and J usage is TRBJ2-3, with a tentative D call TRBD2 (7 bases). This CDR3 is 17 amino acids long. CDR1 is SGHTA and CDR2 is FQGNSA in the germline V gene. V lost 7 bases, J lost 2 bases, and 22 bases lay in between.

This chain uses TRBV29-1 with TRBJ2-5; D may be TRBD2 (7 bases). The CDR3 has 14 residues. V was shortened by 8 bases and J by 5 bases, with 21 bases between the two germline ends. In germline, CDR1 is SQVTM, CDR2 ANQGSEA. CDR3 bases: TGCAGCACCACGAGGGGGGGGGAGTATGAGACCCAGTACTTC. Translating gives CSTTRGGEYETQYF.

CDR3 loop: CSAGDYGYTF. The CDR3 nucleotides read TGCAGCGCGGGGGACTATGGCTACACCTTC. This chain joins TRBV29-1 and TRBJ1-2, with a weak D call TRBD1 (5 bases). The germline V and J ends were trimmed by 7 bases and 3 bases, with 6 bases remaining between them. Germline CDR1 and CDR2: SQVTM and ANQGSEA. The CDR3 runs to 10 residues.

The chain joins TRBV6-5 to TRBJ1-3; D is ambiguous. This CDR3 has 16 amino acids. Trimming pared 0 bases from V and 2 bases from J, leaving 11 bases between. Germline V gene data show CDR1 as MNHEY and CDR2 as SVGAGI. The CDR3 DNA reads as TGTGCCAGCAGTTACTCAGCCCTACTTACTGGAAACACCATATATTTT. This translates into CASSYSALLTGNTIYF.

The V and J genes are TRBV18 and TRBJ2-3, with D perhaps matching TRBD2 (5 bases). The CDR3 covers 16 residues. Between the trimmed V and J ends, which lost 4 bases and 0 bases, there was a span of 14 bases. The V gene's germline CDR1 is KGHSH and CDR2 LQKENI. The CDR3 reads CASSLAGMVSTDTQYF. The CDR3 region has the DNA TGTGCCAGCTCACTGGCCGGGATGGTTAGCACAGATACGCAGTATTTT.

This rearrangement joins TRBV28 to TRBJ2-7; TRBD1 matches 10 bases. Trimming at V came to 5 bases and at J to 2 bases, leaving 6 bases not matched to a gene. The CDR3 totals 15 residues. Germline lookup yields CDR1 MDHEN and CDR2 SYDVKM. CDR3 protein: CASSPGTGATYEQYF. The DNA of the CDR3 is TGTGCCAGCAGTCCCGGGACAGGGGCGACCTACGAGCAGTACTTC. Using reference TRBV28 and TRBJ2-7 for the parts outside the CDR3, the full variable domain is DVKVTQSSRYLVKRTGEKVFLECVQDMDHENMFWYRQDPGLGLRLIYFSYDVKMKEKGDIPEGYSVSREKKERFSLILESASTNQTSMYLCASSPGTGATYEQYFGPGTRLTVT.

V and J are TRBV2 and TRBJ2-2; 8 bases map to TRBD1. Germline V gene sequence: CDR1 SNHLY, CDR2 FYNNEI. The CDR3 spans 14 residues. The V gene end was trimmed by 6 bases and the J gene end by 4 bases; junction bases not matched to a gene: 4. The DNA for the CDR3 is TGTGCCAGCAGAGGGACAGGAGGCACCGGGGAGCTGTTTTTT. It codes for CASRGTGGTGELFF.

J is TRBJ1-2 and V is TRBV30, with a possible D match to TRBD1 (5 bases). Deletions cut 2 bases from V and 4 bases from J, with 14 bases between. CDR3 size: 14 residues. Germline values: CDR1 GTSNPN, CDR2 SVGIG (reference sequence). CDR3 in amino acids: CAWSPGQGAYGYTF. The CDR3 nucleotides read TGTGCCTGGAGTCCGGGGCAGGGAGCCTATGGCTACACCTTC.

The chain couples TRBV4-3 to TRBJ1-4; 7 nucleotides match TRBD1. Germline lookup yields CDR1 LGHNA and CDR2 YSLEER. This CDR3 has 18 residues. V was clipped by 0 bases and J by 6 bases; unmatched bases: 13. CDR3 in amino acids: CASSQDERWTGGDEKLFF. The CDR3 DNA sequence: TGCGCCAGCAGCCAAGATGAACGATGGACAGGAGGGGATGAAAAACTGTTTTTT.

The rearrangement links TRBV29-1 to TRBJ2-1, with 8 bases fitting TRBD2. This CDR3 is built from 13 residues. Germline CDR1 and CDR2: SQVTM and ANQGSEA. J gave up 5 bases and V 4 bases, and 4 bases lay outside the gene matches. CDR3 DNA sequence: TGCAGCGTTGGACTAGCGACTCACAATGAGCAGTTCTTC. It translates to CSVGLATHNEQFF.

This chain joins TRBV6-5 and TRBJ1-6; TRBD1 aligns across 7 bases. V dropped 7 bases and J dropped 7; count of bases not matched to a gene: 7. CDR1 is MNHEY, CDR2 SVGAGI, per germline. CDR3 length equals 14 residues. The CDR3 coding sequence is TGTGCCAGCACCACCGACAGGGTGAATTCACCCCTCCACTTT. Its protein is CASTTDRVNSPLHF.

Here the CDR3 reads CASSLKFSQPQHF. DNA of the CDR3: TGTGCCAGCAGTTTAAAGTTTTCTCAGCCCCAGCATTTT. This rearrangement joins TRBV27 to TRBJ1-5; D is unresolved. Germline lookup yields CDR1 MNHEY and CDR2 SMNVEV (reference sequence). Trimming shortened V by 2 bases and J by 6 bases, and 8 bases separated the two germline ends. This CDR3 comprises 13 residues.

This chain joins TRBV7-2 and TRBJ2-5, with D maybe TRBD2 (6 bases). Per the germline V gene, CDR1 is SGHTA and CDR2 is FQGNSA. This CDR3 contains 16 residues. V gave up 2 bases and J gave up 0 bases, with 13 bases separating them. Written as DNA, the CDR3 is TGTGCCAGCAGCTTAATCGGGGGACTCCACCAAGAGACCCAGTACTTC. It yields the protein CASSLIGGLHQETQYF.

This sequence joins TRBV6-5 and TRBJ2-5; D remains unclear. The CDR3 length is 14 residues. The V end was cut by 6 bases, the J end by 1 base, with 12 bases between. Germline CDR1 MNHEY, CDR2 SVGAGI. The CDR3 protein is CASRKTLPQETQYF. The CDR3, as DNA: TGTGCCAGCAGAAAAACACTCCCCCAAGAGACCCAGTACTTC.

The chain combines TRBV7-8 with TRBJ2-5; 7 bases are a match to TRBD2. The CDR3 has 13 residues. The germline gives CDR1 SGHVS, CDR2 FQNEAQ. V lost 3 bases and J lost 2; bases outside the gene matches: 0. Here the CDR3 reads CASSLGLQETQYF. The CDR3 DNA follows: TGTGCCAGCAGCTTGGGACTACAAGAGACCCAGTACTTC.

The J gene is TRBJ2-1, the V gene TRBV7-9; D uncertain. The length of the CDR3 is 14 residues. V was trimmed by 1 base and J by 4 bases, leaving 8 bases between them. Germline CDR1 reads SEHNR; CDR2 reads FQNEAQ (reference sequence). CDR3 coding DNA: TGTGCCAGCAGCTTAGGCACCGATTACAATGAGCAGTTCTTC. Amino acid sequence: CASSLGTDYNEQFF.